These T cell receptor beta chains were read from a single sample in a study of OX40 agonist ivuxolimab in advanced cancers. Data came from immunoSEQ multiplex PCR; TCRdb stores just in-frame clones and leaves some out. The sample has about 10,000 clones, 63% seen once. The specimen was CD4+ or CD8+ T cells sorted from blood, collected in a trial of the OX40 agonist ivuxolimab. All receptors come from an adult with an advanced solid tumor such as melanoma, head and neck, liver or kidney cancer. Each CDR3 is given with its conserved first and last residue.

j_gene	v_gene	CDR3aa
TRBJ1-1	TRBV6-5	CASSPGNTEAFF
TRBJ2-7	TRBV29-1	CSVEETTSGEQYF
TRBJ2-2	TRBV7-3	CASSLGTGETGELFF
TRBJ2-3	TRBV2	CASSEALPVGTGATDTQYF
TRBJ2-7	TRBV7-8	CASSLAPGQGYEQYF
TRBJ1-2	TRBV5-4	CASSQHDRRHYGYTF
TRBJ2-7	TRBV21-1	CASSRHGNSSYEQYF
TRBJ2-7	TRBV7-9	CASSLLLGGSYEQYF
TRBJ2-3	TRBV7-9	CASSPPLRGSTDTQYF
TRBJ1-4	TRBV19	CASRWDEKLFF
TRBJ2-3	TRBV19	CASNLGLSDTQYF
TRBJ2-5	TRBV4-1	CASSQVWNSQETQYF
TRBJ2-7	TRBV7-9	CASSLVGERGSYEQYF
TRBJ2-1	TRBV29-1	CSVETSGTPGGEQFF
TRBJ1-5	TRBV2	CASSVEYSQPQHF
TRBJ1-2	TRBV2	CASRPISGGYTF
TRBJ2-1	TRBV6-5	CASSTRAYEQFF
TRBJ1-1	TRBV19	CASNLAGTEAFF
TRBJ1-6	TRBV30	CAWREDGWASPLHF
TRBJ2-7	TRBV7-7	CASSPHWGREQYF
TRBJ2-7	TRBV7-9	CASSFLAGGLKDHEQYF
TRBJ2-6	TRBV11-1	CASSLLAGVKSSGANVLTF
TRBJ1-1	TRBV19	CASSSRTGGNAEAFF
TRBJ2-2	TRBV4-1	CASSQFVQTGELFF
TRBJ2-7	TRBV7-9	CASSFHRDGSYEQYF
TRBJ1-2	TRBV28	CASRTGQGYGYTF
TRBJ1-2	TRBV5-8	CASSQHDRRHYGYTF
TRBJ2-6	TRBV7-9	CASSSGGANVLTF
TRBJ2-7	TRBV13	CASSQVSTGSSYEQYF
TRBJ1-1	TRBV6-4	CASSEIPNTEAFF
TRBJ2-2	TRBV5-1	CASSPTSGRISGELFF
TRBJ2-5	TRBV5-1	CASSPEPGLGTQYF
TRBJ1-1	TRBV7-6	CASSLMGAGSTEAFF
TRBJ1-2	TRBV6-1	CASSDDSYGYTF
TRBJ2-1	TRBV6-6	CASSYGAGNEQFF
TRBJ1-3	TRBV2	CARERQDSGNTIYF
TRBJ1-1	TRBV19	CASSIVENTEAFF
TRBJ2-7	TRBV4-1	CASSQGGSGGSYEQYF
TRBJ2-2	TRBV28	CASSLEELSAPGELFF
TRBJ2-3	TRBV19	CASSKLAADTQYF
TRBJ1-1	TRBV27	CASSLQRNTEAFF
TRBJ2-3	TRBV5-1	CASSWTKPTDTQYF
TRBJ1-3	TRBV30	CAWKGLGNTIYF
TRBJ2-1	TRBV11-2	CASSLPGTRSNNEQFF
TRBJ1-1	TRBV7-9	CASSLQNTEAFF
TRBJ1-1	TRBV7-2	CASSLDRHTNTEAFF
TRBJ1-5	TRBV19	CASSMNRDYSNQPQHF
TRBJ1-2	TRBV11-2	CASSAGARSNYGYTF
TRBJ1-1	TRBV6-5	CASSWGGTEAFF
TRBJ1-5	TRBV5-5	CASSPNTGINQPQHF
TRBJ1-1	TRBV28	CASRAGTGPFPNTEAFF
TRBJ2-7	TRBV6-5	CASSYSSAAEQYF
TRBJ1-1	TRBV6-5	CASSYSGRNTEAFF
TRBJ2-4	TRBV7-9	CASSHGTAGIQYF
TRBJ1-2	TRBV9	CASSTGAADYGYTF
TRBJ1-1	TRBV10-3	CAISESRTAEAFF
TRBJ2-1	TRBV28	CASTSEGHYNEQFF